This T cell receptor beta chain was captured in a study of technical replicates of blood from several donors. Deletions cut 4 bases from V and 4 bases from J, with 10 bases between. Looked up from germline, CDR1 is MNHEY and CDR2 is SMNVEV (reference sequence). CDR3 size: 13 residues. Clones were sequenced by immunoSEQ multiplex PCR, and TCRdb holds only the in-frame ones, with some missing. The sample shows 65,000 to 85,000 clones, around 90% of them seen only once. V and J are TRBV27 and TRBJ1-1; D unresolved. The clonotype originates from a human donor in good health. The sequencing sample was made of T cells isolated from PBMCs. The CDR3, as DNA: TGTGCCAGCAGTTCTACTCTTGGCACTGAAGCTTTCTTT. Its translation: CASSSTLGTEAFF.